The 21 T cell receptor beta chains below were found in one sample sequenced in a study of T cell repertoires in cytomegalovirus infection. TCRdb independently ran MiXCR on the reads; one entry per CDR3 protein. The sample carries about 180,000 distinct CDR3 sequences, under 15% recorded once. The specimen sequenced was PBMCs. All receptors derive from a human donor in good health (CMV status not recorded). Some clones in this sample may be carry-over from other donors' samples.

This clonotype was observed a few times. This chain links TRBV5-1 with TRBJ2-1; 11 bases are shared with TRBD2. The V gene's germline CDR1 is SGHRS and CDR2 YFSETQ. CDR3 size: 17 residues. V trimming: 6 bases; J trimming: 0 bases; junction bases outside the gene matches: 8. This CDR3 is CASTFVTSGSSYNEQFF. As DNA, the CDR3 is TGCGCCAGCACCTTTGTCACTAGCGGGAGCTCCTACAATGAGCAGTTCTTC.

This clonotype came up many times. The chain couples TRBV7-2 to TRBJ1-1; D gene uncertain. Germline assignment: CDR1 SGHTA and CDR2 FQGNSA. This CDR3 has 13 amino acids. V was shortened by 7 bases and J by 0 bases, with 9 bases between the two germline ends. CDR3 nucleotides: TGTGCCAGCACGGCCAGAATGAACACTGAAGCTTTCTTT. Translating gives CASTARMNTEAFF.

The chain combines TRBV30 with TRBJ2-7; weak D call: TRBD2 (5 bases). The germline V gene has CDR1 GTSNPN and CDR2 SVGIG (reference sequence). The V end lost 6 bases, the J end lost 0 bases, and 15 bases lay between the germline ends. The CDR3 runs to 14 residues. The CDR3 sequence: CACLWTPNSYEQYF. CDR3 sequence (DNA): TGTGCCTGCCTATGGACTCCGAACTCCTACGAGCAGTACTTC.

CDR3 sequence: CASSFRVPNTGELFF. CDR3 in DNA: TGTGCCAGCAGTTTCAGGGTACCGAACACCGGGGAGCTGTTTTTT. V and J are TRBV28 and TRBJ2-2, with D possibly being TRBD1 (5 bases). Per the germline V gene, CDR1 is MDHEN and CDR2 is SYDVKM. The length of the CDR3 is 15 residues. V was clipped by 3 bases and J by 0 bases, with 8 bases between them.

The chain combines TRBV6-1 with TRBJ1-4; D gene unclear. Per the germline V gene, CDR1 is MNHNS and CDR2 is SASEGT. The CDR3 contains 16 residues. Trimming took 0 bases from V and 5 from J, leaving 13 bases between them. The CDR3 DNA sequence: TGTGCCAGCAGTGAAGCCCGGACCGGACCGAATGAAAAACTGTTTTTT. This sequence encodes CASSEARTGPNEKLFF.

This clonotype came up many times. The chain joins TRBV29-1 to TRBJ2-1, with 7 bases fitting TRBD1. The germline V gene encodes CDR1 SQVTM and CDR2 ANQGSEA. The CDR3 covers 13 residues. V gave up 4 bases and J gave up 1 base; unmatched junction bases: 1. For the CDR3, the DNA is TGCAGCGTTGGACAGGGATCCTACAATGAGCAGTTCTTC. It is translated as CSVGQGSYNEQFF.

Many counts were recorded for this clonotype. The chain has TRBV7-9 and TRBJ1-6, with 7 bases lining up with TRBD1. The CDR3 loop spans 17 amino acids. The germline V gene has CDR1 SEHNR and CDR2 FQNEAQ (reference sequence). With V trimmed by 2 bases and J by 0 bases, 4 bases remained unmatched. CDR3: CASSLKGQSSYNSPLHF. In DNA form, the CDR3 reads TGTGCCAGCAGCTTAAAGGGACAGAGCTCCTATAATTCACCCCTCCACTTT.

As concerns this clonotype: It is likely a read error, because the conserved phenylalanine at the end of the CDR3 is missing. CDR3 sequence (DNA): TGTGCCAGCAGGACCGGGATCCTAGGAAATGAGCAGTTCTCC. Protein sequence: CASRTGILGNEQFS. This chain joins TRBV12-3 or TRBV12-4 and TRBJ2-1; TRBD2 might be the D (5 bases). The CDR3 covers 14 residues. Trimming pared 6 bases from V and 7 bases from J, leaving 16 bases between.

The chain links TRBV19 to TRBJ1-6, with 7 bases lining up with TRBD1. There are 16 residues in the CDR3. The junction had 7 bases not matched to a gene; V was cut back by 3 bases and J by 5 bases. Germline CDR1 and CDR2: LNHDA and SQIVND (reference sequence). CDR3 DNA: TGTGCCAGTAGTATCGGGCGGACAGGCAATAATTCACCCCTCCACTTT. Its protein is CASSIGRTGNNSPLHF.

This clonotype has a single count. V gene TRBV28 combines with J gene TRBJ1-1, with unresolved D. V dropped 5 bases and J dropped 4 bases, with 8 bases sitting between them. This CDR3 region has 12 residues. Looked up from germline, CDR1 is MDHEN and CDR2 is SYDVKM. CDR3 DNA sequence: TGTGCCAGCAGTACACCCGGCACTGAAGCTTTCTTT. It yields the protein CASSTPGTEAFF.

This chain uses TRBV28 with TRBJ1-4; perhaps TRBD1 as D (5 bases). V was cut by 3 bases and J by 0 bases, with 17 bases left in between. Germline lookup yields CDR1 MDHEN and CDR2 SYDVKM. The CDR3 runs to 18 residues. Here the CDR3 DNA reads TGTGCCAGCAGTTTTATGTCCGGGACGACTGCAACTAATGAAAAACTGTTTTTT. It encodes CASSFMSGTTATNEKLFF. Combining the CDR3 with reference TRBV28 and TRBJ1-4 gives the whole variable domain DVKVTQSSRYLVKRTGEKVFLECVQDMDHENMFWYRQDPGLGLRLIYFSYDVKMKEKGDIPEGYSVSREKKERFSLILESASTNQTSMYLCASSFMSGTTATNEKLFFGSGTQLSVL.

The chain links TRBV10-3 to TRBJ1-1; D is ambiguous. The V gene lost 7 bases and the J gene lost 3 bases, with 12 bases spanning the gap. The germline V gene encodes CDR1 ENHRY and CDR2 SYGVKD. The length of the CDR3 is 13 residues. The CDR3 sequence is CAINKAPDTEAFF. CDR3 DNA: TGTGCCATCAATAAGGCACCGGACACTGAAGCTTTCTTT.

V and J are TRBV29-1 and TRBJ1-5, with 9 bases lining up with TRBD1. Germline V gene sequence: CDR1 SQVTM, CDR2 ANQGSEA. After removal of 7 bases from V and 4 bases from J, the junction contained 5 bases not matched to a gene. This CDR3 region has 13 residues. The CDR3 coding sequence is TGCAGCGCCGGACAGGGGAGGAATCAGCCCCAGCATTTT. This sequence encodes CSAGQGRNQPQHF.

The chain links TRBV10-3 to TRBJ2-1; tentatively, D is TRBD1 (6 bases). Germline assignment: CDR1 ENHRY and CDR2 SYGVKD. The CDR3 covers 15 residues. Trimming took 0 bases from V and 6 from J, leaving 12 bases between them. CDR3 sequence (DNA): TGTGCCATCAGTGAGTCCCAGGGGATGAGCAATGAGCAGTTCTTC. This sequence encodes CAISESQGMSNEQFF.

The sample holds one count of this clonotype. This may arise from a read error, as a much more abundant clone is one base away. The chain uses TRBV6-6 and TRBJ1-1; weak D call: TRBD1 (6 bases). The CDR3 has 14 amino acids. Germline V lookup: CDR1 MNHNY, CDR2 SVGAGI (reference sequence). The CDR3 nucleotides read TGTGCCAGCAGTTACGCCGGACAGAACACTGAAACTTTCTTT. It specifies CASSYAGQNTETFF.

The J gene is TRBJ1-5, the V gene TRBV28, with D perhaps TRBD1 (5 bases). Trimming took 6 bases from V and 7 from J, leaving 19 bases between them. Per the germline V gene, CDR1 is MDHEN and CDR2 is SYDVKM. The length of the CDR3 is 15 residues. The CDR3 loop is CASSPPGQGGQPQHF. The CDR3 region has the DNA TGTGCCAGCAGCCCTCCCGGGCAGGGTGGACAGCCCCAGCATTTT.

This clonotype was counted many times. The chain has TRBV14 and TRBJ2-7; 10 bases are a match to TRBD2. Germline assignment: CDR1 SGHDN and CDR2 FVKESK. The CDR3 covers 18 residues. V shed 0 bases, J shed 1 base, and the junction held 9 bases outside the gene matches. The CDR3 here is CASSQDFLGTSDSYEQYF. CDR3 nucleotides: TGTGCCAGCAGCCAAGATTTTTTGGGGACTAGCGATTCCTACGAGCAGTACTTC.

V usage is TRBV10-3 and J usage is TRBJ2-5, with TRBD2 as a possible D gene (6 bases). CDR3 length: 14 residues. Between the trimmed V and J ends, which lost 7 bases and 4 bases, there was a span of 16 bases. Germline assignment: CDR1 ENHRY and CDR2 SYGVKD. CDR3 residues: CAINFGEEAETQYF. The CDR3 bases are TGTGCCATCAATTTCGGGGAGGAGGCAGAGACCCAGTACTTC.

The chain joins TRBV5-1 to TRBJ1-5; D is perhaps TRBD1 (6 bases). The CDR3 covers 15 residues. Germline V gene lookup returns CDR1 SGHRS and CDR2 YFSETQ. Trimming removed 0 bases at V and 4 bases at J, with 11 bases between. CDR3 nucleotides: TGCGCCAGCAGCTTGGAGGGGGGCAAGAATCAGCCCCAGCATTTT. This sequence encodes CASSLEGGKNQPQHF.

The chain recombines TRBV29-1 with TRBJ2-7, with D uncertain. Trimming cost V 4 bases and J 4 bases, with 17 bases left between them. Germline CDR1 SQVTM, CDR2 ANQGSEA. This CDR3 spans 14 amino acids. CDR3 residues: CSVVNLEDAYEQYF. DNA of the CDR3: TGCAGCGTTGTAAACCTTGAGGATGCTTACGAGCAGTACTTC.

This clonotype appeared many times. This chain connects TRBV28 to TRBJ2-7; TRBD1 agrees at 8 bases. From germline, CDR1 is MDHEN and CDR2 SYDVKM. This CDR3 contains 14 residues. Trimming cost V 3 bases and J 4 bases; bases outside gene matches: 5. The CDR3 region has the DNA TGTGCCAGCAGTTTGCAGGGGGCTGGGTACGAGCAGTACTTC. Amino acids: CASSLQGAGYEQYF. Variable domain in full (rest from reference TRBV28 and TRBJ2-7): DVKVTQSSRYLVKRTGEKVFLECVQDMDHENMFWYRQDPGLGLRLIYFSYDVKMKEKGDIPEGYSVSREKKERFSLILESASTNQTSMYLCASSLQGAGYEQYFGPGTRLTVT.